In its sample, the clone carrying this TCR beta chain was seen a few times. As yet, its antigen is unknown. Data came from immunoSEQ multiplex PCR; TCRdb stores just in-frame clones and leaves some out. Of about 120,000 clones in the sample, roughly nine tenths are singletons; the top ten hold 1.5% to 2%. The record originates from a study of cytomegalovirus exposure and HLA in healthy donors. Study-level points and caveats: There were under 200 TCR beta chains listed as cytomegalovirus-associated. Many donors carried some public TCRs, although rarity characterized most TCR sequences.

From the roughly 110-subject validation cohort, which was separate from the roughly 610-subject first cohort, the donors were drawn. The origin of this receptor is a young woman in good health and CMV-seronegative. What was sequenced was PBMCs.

CDR3 bases: TGTGCCAGCAGTGTCCGACTAGCGGATAGCACAGATACGCAGTATTTT. Amino acids: CASSVRLADSTDTQYF. This chain joins TRBV6-1 and TRBJ2-3; 9 nucleotides match TRBD2. Trimming at V came to 4 bases and at J to 0 bases, leaving 5 bases not matched to a gene. This CDR3 is 16 amino acids long. The germline CDR1 and CDR2 sequences are MNHNS and SASEGT.